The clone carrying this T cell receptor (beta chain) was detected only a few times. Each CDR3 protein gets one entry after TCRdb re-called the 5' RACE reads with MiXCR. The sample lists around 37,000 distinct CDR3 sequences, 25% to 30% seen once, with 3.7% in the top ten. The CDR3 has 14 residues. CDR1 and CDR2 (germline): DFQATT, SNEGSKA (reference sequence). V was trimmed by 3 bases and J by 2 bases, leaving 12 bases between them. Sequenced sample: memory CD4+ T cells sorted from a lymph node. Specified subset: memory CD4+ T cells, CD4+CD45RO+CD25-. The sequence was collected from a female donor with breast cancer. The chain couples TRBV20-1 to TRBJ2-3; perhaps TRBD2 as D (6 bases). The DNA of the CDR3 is TGCAGTGCTAGTGCTAGCGACGACACAGATACGCAGTATTTT. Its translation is CSASASDDTDTQYF.